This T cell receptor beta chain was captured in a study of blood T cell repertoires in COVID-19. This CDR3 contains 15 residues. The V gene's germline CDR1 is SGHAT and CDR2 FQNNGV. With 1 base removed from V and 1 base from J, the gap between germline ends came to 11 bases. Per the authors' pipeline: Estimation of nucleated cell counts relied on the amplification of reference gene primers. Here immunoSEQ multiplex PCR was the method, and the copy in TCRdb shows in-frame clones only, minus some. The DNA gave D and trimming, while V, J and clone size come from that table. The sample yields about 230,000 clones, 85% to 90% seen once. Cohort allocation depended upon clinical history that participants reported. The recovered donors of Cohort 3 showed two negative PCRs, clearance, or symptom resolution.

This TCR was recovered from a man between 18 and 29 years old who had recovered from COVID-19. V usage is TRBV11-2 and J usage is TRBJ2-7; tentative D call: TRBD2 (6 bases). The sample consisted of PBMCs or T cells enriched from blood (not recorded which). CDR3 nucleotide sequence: TGTGCCAGCAGCTTAGGGAGGGCCATATCCTACGAGCAGTACTTC. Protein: CASSLGRAISYEQYF.